The clone carrying this T cell receptor beta chain has at least ten counts. The data stem from a study of blood T cells in healthy people across ages. A second PCR of about 7 to 12 cycles used a sample-barcoded 5' primer and a J-beta primer mix. Via MiXCR, TCRdb re-called the 5' RACE reads, giving one row per CDR3 protein. The sample records 590,000 or so distinct CDR3 sequences, about 30% being singletons. With 6 bases clipped from V and 1 base from J, the junction kept 6 bases outside the gene matches. There are 15 residues in the CDR3. Per individual sample, total RNA of at least 5.5 micrograms was extracted.

This receptor was obtained from a woman at least 80 years old in good health. Sequencing used blood. The chain has TRBV12-3 or TRBV12-4 and TRBJ2-1; 7 bases are a match to TRBD1. The CDR3 region has the DNA TGTGCCAGCAGACCGACAGGGCGTTCCTACAATGAGCAGTTCTTC. Translated: CASRPTGRSYNEQFF.